This T cell receptor (beta chain) was captured in a study of blood T cell repertoires in COVID-19. Looking at the study overall: From T cells, B-cell-depleted T cells, or PBMCs came the material, which was cDNA or gDNA.

Original data processing: Reference gene primer amplification gave estimated nucleated cell counts. Sequenced by immunoSEQ multiplex PCR; TCRdb stores in-frame clones only, minus some. V and J calls and clone size are as listed in that table; D and trimming were resolved from the DNA. The data show nearly 250,000 clones, 90% seen once. The CDR3 is 15 residues long. Germline assignment: CDR1 SGDLS and CDR2 YYNGEE. V lost 0 bases to trimming and J lost 6 bases, with 13 bases between them. The specimen was PBMCs or T cells enriched from blood (not recorded which). This clonotype was sampled from a middle-aged man who had been exposed to COVID-19. The rearrangement joins TRBV9 to TRBJ1-5; D gene uncertain. CDR3 protein: CASSVGGEMGQPQHF. Written as DNA, the CDR3 is TGTGCCAGCAGCGTAGGGGGAGAAATGGGTCAGCCCCAGCATTTT.